The rows below give T cell receptor beta chains drawn from one sample of a study of blood T cell repertoires in COVID-19. Clones were read by immunoSEQ multiplex PCR, and TCRdb kept only the in-frame ones, dropping some. The table includes under 75,000 clones, around nine tenths detected once. Input material: peripheral blood. All receptors come from a woman of 80 years or more with active COVID-19. Each CDR3 is given with its conserved first and last residue. D genes are given only for firm matches.

V gene: TRBV24-1; J gene: TRBJ2-2; D gene: .; CDR3 DNA: TGTGCCACCAGTTTCGGTAACGCGAACACCGGGGAGCTGTTTTTT; CDR3 protein: CATSFGNANTGELFF
V gene: TRBV6-5; J gene: TRBJ2-2; D gene: TRBD2; CDR3 DNA: TGTGCCCGCAGGGGCCGGGGGGGGAACACCGGGGAGCTGTTTTTT; CDR3 protein: CARRGRGGNTGELFF
V gene: TRBV13; J gene: TRBJ2-1; D gene: TRBD1; CDR3 DNA: TGTGCCAGCAGCTCCGAAGAACCCGGGACAGGCTTTAATCAAGGGATATACAATGAGCAGTTCTTC; CDR3 protein: CASSSEEPGTGFNQGIYNEQFF
V gene: TRBV10-3; J gene: TRBJ2-5; D gene: TRBD2; CDR3 DNA: TGTGCCATCAGGTCGGGACTAGCGGGGGGGCCGGAGGAGACCCAGTACTTC; CDR3 protein: CAIRSGLAGGPEETQYF
V gene: TRBV5-4; J gene: TRBJ2-3; D gene: TRBD2; CDR3 DNA: TGTGCCAGCAACGACCAGGTAGCGGGACTTCGCACAGATACGCAGTATTTT; CDR3 protein: CASNDQVAGLRTDTQYF
V gene: TRBV2; J gene: TRBJ1-1; D gene: .; CDR3 DNA: TGTGCCAGCAGTGAAGGGGCCGGCACTGAAGCTTTCTTT; CDR3 protein: CASSEGAGTEAFF
V gene: TRBV18; J gene: TRBJ2-5; D gene: .; CDR3 DNA: TGTGCCAGCTCACCCGGATACCTAGCCTCCCAGGAGACCCAGTACTTC; CDR3 protein: CASSPGYLASQETQYF
V gene: TRBV7-8; J gene: TRBJ2-3; D gene: TRBD2; CDR3 DNA: TGTGCCAGCAGCTTAAAATGGTCAGCGGGGAGCACAGATACGCAGTATTTT; CDR3 protein: CASSLKWSAGSTDTQYF
V gene: TRBV6-5; J gene: TRBJ1-6; D gene: .; CDR3 DNA: TGTGCCAGCAGTTACTCAGGAGGGGCGGGTAATTCACCCCTCCACTTT; CDR3 protein: CASSYSGGAGNSPLHF
V gene: TRBV5-4; J gene: TRBJ2-5; D gene: .; CDR3 DNA: TGTGCCAGCAGCTTGGTGGGCGAGGAGACCCAGTACTTC; CDR3 protein: CASSLVGEETQYF
V gene: TRBV7-2; J gene: TRBJ1-2; D gene: TRBD1; CDR3 DNA: TGTGCCAGCACCGAAGACAGGGGGGGAGGCTACACCTTC; CDR3 protein: CASTEDRGGGYTF
V gene: TRBV6-2/TRBV6-3; J gene: TRBJ2-7; D gene: TRBD1; CDR3 DNA: TGTGCCAGCAGTTGGACAGGGGGTAGCGAGCAGTACTTC; CDR3 protein: CASSWTGGSEQYF
V gene: TRBV6-5; J gene: TRBJ1-5; D gene: .; CDR3 DNA: TGTGCCAGCTCCGTCACAGGGAGCAATCAGCCCCAGCATTTT; CDR3 protein: CASSVTGSNQPQHF